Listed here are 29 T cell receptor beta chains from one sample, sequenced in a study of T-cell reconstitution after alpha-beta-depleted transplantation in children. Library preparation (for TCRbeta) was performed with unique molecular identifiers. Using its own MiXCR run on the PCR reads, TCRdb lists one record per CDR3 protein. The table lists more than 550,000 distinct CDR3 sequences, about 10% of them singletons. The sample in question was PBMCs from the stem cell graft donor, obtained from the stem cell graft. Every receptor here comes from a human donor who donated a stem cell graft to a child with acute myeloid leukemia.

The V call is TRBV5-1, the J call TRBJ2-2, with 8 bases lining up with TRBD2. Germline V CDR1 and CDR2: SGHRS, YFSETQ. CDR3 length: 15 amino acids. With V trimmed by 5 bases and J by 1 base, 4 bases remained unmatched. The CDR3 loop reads CASSPGLGNTGELFF. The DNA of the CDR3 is TGCGCCAGCAGTCCGGGACTAGGGAACACCGGGGAGCTGTTTTTT.

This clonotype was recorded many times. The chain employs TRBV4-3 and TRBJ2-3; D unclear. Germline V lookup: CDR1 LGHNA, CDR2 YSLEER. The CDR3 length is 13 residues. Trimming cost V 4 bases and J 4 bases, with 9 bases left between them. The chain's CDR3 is CASSPQMADTQYF. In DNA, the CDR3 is TGCGCCAGCAGCCCCCAGATGGCAGATACGCAGTATTTT.

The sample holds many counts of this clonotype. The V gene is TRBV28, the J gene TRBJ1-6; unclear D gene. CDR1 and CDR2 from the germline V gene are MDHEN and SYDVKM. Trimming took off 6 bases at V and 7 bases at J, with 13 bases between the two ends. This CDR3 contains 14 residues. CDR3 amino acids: CASRSPGLNSPLHF. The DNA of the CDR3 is TGTGCCAGCAGGTCTCCGGGTCTCAATTCACCCCTCCACTTT.

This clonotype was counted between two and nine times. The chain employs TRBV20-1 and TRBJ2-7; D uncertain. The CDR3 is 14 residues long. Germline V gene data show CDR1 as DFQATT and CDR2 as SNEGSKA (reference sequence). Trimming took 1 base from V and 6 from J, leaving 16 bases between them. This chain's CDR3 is CSARGTSAALEQYF. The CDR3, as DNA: TGCAGTGCTAGAGGGACGTCTGCGGCCCTCGAGCAGTACTTC.

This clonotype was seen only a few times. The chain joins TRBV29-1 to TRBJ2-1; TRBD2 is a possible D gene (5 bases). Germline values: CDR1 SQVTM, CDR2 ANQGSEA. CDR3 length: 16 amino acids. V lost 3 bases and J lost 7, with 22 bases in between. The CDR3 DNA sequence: TGCAGCGTTGACTCCCGAGGCTTAGAGCGGCGGAATGAGCAGTTCTTC. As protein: CSVDSRGLERRNEQFF.

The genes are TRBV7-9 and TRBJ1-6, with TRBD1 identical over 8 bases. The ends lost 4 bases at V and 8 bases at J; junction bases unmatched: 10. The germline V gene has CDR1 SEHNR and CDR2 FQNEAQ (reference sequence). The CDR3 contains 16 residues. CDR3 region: CASSSGGPMDDSPLHF. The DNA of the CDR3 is TGTGCCAGCAGCTCAGGGGGCCCTATGGACGATTCACCCCTCCACTTT.

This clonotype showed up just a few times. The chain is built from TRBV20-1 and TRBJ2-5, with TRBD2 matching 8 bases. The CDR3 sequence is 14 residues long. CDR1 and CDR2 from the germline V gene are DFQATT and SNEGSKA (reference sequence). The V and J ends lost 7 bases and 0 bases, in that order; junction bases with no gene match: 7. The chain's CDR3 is CSVIAGSYQETQYF. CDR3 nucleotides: TGCAGTGTAATAGCGGGATCGTACCAAGAGACCCAGTACTTC.

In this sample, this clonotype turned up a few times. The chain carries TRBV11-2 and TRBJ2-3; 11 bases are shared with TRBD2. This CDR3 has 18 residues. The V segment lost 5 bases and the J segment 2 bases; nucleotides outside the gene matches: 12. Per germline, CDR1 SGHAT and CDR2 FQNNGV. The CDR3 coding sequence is TGTGCCAGCAGCGATGGGACTAGCGGAGGAGGCTTCACAGATACGCAGTATTTT. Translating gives CASSDGTSGGGFTDTQYF.

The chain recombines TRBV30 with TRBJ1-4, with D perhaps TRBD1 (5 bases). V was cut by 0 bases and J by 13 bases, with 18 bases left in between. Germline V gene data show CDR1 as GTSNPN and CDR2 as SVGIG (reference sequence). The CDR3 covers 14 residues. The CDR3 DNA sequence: TGTGCCTGGAGTGTACAACCAGGGAAGCGTGGACTGTTTTTT. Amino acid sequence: CAWSVQPGKRGLFF.

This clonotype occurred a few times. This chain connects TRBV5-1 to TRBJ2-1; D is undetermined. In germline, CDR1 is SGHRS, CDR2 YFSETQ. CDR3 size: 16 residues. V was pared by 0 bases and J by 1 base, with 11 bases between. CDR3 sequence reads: CASSLAGLISYNEQFF. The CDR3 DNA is TGCGCCAGCAGCTTGGCCGGGCTTATATCCTACAATGAGCAGTTCTTC.

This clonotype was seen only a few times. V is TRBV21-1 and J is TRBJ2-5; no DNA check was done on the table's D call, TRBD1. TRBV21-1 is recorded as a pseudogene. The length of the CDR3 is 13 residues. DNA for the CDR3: TGTGCCAGCACGGAGGACAGGGAAGAGACCCAGTACTTC. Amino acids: CASTEDREETQYF.

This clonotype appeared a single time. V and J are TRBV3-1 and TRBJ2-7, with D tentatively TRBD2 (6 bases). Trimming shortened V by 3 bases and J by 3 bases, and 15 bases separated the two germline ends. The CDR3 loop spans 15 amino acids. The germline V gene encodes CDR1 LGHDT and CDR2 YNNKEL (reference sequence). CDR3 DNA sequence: TGTGCCAGCAGCCAGTGGGGTAGCGGAAACTACGAGCAGTACTTC. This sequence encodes CASSQWGSGNYEQYF.

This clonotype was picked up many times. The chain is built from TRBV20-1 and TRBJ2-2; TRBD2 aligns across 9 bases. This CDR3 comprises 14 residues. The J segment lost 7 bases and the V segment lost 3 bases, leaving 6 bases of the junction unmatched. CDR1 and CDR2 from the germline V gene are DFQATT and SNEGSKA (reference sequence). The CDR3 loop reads CSARGTSYDGELFF. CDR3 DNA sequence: TGCAGTGCTAGGGGGACTAGCTATGACGGGGAGCTGTTTTTT.

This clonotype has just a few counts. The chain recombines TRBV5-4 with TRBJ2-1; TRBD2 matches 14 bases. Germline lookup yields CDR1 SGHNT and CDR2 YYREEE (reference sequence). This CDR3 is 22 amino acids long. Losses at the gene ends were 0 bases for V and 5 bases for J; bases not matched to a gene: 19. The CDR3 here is CASSLAGTGPGLAGVKHNEQFF. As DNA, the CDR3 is TGTGCCAGCAGCTTGGCAGGGACAGGGCCGGGACTAGCGGGGGTTAAACACAATGAGCAGTTCTTC. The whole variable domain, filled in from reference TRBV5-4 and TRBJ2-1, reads ETGVTQSPTHLIKTRGQQVTLRCSSQSGHNTVSWYQQALGQGPQFIFQYYREEENGRGNFPPRFSGLQFPNYSSELNVNALELDDSALYLCASSLAGTGPGLAGVKHNEQFFGPGTRLTVL.

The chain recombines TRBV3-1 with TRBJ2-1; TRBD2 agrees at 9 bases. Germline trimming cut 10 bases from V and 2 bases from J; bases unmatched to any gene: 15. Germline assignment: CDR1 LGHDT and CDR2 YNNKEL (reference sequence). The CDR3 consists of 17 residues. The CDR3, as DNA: TGTGCCACCTCCCTCCAACTGACTAGCGGCCCCTACAATGAGCAGTTCTTC. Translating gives CATSLQLTSGPYNEQFF.

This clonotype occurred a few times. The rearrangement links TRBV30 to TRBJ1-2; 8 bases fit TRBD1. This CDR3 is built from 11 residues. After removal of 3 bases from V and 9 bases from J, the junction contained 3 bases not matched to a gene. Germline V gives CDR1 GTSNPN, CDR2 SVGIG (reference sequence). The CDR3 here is CAWSGQGRYTF. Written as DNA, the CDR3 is TGTGCCTGGAGCGGACAGGGACGCTACACCTTC.

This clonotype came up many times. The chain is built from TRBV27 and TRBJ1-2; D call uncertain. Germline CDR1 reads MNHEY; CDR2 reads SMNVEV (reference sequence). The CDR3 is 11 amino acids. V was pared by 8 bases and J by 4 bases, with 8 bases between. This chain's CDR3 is CASGVGYGYTF. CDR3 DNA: TGTGCCAGCGGTGTCGGCTATGGCTACACCTTC.

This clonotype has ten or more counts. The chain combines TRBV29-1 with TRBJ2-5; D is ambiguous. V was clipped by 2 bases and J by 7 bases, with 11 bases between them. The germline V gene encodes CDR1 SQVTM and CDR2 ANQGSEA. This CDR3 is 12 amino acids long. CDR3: CSVESTGGTQYF. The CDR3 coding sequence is TGCAGCGTTGAAAGCACGGGCGGGACCCAGTACTTC.

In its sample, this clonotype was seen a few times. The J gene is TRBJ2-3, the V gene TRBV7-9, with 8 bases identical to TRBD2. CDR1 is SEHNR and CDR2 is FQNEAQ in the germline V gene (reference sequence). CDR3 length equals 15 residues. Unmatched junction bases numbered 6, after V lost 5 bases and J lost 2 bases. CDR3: CASSPRGGYTDTQYF. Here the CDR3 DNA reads TGTGCCAGCAGCCCTCGGGGGGGGTACACAGATACGCAGTATTTT.

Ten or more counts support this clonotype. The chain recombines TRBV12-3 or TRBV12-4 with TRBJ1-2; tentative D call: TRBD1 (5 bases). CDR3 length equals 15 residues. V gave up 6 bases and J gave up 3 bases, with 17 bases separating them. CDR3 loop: CASRPRVGDHYGYTF. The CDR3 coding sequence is TGTGCCAGCAGGCCCAGGGTTGGGGACCACTATGGCTACACCTTC.

The CDR3 sequence is CASRIQGSREKLFF. The CDR3 DNA reads as TGTGCCAGCAGGATACAGGGATCAAGGGAAAAACTGTTTTTT. This chain joins TRBV12-3 or TRBV12-4 and TRBJ1-4; a weak D match, TRBD1 (6 bases). The CDR3 runs to 14 residues. Trimming cost V 6 bases and J 8 bases, with 16 bases left between them.

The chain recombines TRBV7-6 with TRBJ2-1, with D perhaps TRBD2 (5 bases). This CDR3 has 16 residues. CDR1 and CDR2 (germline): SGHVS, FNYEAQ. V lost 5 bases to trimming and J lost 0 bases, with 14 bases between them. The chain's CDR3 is CASSTVAGVSYNEQFF. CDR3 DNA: TGTGCCAGCAGCACCGTTGCGGGCGTCTCCTACAATGAGCAGTTCTTC.

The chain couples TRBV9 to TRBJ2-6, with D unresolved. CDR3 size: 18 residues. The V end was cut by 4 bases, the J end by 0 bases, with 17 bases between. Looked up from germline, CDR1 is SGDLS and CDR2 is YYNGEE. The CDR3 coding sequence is TGTGCCAGCAGCTCCCGCGAGCGCAAGCACTCTGGGGCCAACGTCCTGACTTTC. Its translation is CASSSRERKHSGANVLTF.

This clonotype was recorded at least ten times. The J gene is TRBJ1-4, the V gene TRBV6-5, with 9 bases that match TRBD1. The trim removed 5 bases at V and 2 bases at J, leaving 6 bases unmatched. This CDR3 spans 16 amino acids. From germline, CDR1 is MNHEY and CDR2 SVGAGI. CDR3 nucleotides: TGTGCCAGCAGTCGACGGACAGGGGTTACTAATGAAAAACTGTTTTTT. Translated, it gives CASSRRTGVTNEKLFF.

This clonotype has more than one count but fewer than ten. DNA for the CDR3: TGCAGCGTTGAATCCGGGAGCAATCAGCCCCAGCATTTT. Its protein is CSVESGSNQPQHF. This chain joins TRBV29-1 and TRBJ1-5, with D hard to call. The CDR3 spans 13 residues. Per germline, CDR1 SQVTM and CDR2 ANQGSEA. With 2 bases removed from V and 1 base from J, the gap between germline ends came to 6 bases. The full variable domain, in which reference TRBV29-1 and TRBJ1-5 provide the parts outside the CDR3, is SAVISQKPSRDICQRGTSLTIQCQVDSQVTMMFWYRQQPGQSLTLIATANQGSEATYESGFVIDKFPISRPNLTFSTLTVSNMSPEDSSIYLCSVESGSNQPQHFGDGTRLSIL.

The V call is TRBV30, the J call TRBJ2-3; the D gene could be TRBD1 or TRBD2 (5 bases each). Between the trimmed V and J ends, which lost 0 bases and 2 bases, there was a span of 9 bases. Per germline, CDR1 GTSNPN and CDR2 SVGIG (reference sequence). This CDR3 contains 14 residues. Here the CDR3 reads CAWSVSGTTDTQYF. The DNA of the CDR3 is TGTGCCTGGAGTGTATCCGGGACCACAGATACGCAGTATTTT. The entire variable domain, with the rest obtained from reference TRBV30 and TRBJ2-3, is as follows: SQTIHQWPATLVQPVGSPLSLECTVEGTSNPNLYWYRQAAGRGLQLLFYSVGIGQISSEVPQNLSASRPQDRQFILSSKKLLLSDSGFYLCAWSVSGTTDTQYFGPGTRLTVL.

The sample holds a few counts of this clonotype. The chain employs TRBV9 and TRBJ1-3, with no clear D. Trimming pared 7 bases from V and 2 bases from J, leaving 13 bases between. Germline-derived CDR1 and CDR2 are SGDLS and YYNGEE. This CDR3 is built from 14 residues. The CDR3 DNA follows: TGTGCCAGCGGCGGAGGCGGGGCTGGAAACACCATATATTTT. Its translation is CASGGGGAGNTIYF.

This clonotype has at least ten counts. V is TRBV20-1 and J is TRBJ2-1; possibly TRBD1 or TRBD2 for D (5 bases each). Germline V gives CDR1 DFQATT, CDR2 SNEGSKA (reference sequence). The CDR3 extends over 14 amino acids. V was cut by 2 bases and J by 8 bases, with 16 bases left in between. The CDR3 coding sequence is TGCAGTGCTAGATCACCTCTGAGGGGCGATGAGCAGTTCTTC. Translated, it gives CSARSPLRGDEQFF.

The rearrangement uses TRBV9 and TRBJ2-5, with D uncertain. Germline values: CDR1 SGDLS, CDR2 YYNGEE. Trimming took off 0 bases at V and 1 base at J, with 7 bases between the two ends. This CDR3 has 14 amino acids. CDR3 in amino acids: CASSVGLAQETQYF. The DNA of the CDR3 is TGTGCCAGCAGCGTAGGGCTCGCCCAAGAGACCCAGTACTTC.